This T cell receptor beta chain was documented in a study of CD8 T cells in Susac syndrome. Notes on the study in general: None of the CD4+ T cell repertoires in Susac syndrome showed clonal expansion.

CDR3 length: 13 amino acids. Germline loops: CDR1 DFQATT, CDR2 SNEGSKA (reference sequence). Trimming stripped 5 bases from V and 0 bases from J, with 10 bases between. RNA amounts of about 0.5 to 1 ug underwent reverse transcription with random hexamers. TCRdb ran MiXCR on the immunoSEQ multiplex PCR reads and lists one entry per CDR3 protein. The data show about 140,000 distinct CDR3 sequences, approximately 95% seen once. In regard to this clonotype: Its antigen is not known.

The receptor comes from a human donor with Susac syndrome. The sequencing input was CD4+ T cells from PBMCs. The chain recombines TRBV20-1 with TRBJ2-5; either TRBD1 or TRBD2 may fit D (5 bases each). CDR3 nucleotides: TGCAGTGCTCAGGGCGGGTACCAAGAGACCCAGTACTTC. Protein product: CSAQGGYQETQYF.